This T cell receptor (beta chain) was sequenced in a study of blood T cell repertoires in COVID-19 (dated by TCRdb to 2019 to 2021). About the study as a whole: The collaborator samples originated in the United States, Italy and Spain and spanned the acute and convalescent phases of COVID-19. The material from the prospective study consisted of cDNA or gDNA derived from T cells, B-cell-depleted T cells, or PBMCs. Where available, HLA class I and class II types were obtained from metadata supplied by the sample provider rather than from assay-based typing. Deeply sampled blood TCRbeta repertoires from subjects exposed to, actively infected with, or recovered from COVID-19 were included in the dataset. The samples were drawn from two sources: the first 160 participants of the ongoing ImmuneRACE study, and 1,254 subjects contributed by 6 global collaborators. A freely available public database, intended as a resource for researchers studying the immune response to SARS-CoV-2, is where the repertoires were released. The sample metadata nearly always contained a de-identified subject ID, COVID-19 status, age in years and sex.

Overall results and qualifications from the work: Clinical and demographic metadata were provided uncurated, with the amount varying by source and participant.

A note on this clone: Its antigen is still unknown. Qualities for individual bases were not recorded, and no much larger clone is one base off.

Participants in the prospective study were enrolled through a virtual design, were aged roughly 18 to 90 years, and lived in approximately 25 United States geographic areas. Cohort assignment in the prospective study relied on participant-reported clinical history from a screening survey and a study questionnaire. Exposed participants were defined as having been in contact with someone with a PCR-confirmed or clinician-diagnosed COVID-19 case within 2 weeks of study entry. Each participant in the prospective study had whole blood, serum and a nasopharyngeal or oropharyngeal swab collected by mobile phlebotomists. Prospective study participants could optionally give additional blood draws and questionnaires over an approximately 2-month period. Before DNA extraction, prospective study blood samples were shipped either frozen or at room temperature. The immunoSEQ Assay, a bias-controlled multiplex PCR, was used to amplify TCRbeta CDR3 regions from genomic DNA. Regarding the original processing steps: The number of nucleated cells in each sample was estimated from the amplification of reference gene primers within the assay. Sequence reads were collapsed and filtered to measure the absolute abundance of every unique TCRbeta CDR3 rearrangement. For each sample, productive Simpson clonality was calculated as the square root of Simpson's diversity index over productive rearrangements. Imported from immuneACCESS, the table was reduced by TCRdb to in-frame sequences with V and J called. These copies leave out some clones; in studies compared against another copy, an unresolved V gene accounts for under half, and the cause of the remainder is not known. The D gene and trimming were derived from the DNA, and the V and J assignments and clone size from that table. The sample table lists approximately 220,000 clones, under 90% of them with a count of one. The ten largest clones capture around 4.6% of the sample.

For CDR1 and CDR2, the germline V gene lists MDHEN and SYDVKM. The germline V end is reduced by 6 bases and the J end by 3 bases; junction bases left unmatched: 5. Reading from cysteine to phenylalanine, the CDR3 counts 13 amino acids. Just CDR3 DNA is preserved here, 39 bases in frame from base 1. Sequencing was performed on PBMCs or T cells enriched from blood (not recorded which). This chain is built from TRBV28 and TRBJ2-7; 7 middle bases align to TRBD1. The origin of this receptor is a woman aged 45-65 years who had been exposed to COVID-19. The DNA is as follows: TGTGCCAGCAGAGGGACAGCTAACTACGAGCAGTACTTC. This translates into CASRGTANYEQYF.